Described below is a single TCR beta chain sequence and its context. The antigen is not known. The data originate from a study of response to subunit inactivated influenza vaccine. Study-level points and caveats: After each seasonal influenza vaccination, few new T cells are recruited, the authors suggested.

The V end lost 4 bases, the J end lost 0 bases, and 24 bases lay between the germline ends. There are 20 residues in the CDR3. Germline lookup yields CDR1 MDHEN and CDR2 SYDVKM. A single record per CDR3 protein comes from TCRdb applying MiXCR to the RT-PCR reads. The table lists 530,000 or so distinct CDR3 sequences, 14% of them singletons. The source is a man in his fifties who received an inactivated influenza vaccine. The chain has TRBV28 and TRBJ2-2; tentatively, D is TRBD1 (5 bases). This sample comprised PBMCs from blood, obtained 11 to 12 days after vaccination. CDR3 loop: CASSSRQFRAWPANTGELFF. In DNA, the CDR3 is TGTGCCAGCAGTTCCAGACAGTTTCGGGCTTGGCCCGCGAACACCGGGGAGCTGTTTTTT.